The rows below give T cell receptor beta chains drawn from one sample of a study of blood T cells in healthy people across ages. One entry per CDR3 protein, called by TCRdb with MiXCR from the 5' RACE reads. Here the sample spans more than 800,000 distinct CDR3 sequences, 25% to 35% being singletons. The specimen was blood. The receptor set was obtained from a woman of 80 years or more in good health. CDR3s include the opening cysteine and the closing phenylalanine or tryptophan. D genes are given only for firm matches. Clone size, where shown, is once, few, many, or a class for clones that have expanded.

d_call,clone_size,j_call,v_call,cdr3_aa,cdr3_nt
NA,few,TRBJ2-4,TRBV30,CAWSYDDEAKNIQYF,TGTGCCTGGAGTTACGACGACGAAGCCAAAAACATTCAGTACTTC
TRBD2,NA,TRBJ2-3,TRBV7-2,CASSLEGGLAGNTQYF,TGTGCCAGCAGCTTAGAGGGGGGACTAGCGGGGAATACGCAGTATTTT
NA,NA,TRBJ2-7,TRBV20-1,CSARDRGSQRREQYF,TGCAGTGCTAGAGATCGGGGGTCCCAAAGGCGCGAGCAGTACTTC
NA,many,TRBJ2-7,TRBV7-2,CASSNGPSYEQYF,TGTGCCAGCAGCAATGGGCCCTCCTACGAGCAGTACTTC
NA,NA,TRBJ2-2,TRBV7-9,CASSLELGTGELFF,TGTGCCAGCAGCTTAGAATTGGGTACCGGGGAGCTGTTTTTT
NA,few,TRBJ2-1,TRBV7-6,CASSYGEASNEQFF,TGTGCCAGCAGCTACGGAGAGGCTTCCAATGAGCAGTTCTTC
NA,NA,TRBJ2-4,TRBV25-1,CASSELSGTGFYKQYF,TGTGCCAGCAGCGAATTATCAGGGACGGGATTCTACAAGCAGTACTTC
TRBD2,few,TRBJ2-5,TRBV7-2,CASSLRLAGGHQETQYF,TGTGCCAGCAGCCTCCGACTAGCGGGGGGACACCAAGAGACCCAGTACTTC
NA,NA,TRBJ1-1,TRBV6-5,CASSYWGSKDANTEAFF,TGTGCCAGCAGTTACTGGGGCTCCAAAGACGCGAACACTGAAGCTTTCTTT
TRBD2,NA,TRBJ2-7,TRBV7-2,CASQASGGQPYEQYF,TGTGCCAGCCAGGCTAGCGGGGGGCAGCCCTACGAGCAGTACTTC
NA,many,TRBJ2-7,TRBV20-1,CSARDIQGSSYEQYF,TGCAGTGCTCGAGACATTCAGGGGAGCTCCTACGAGCAGTACTTC
NA,few,TRBJ2-1,TRBV5-4,CASTLGAQGPKNEQFF,TGTGCCAGCACCCTGGGGGCACAGGGACCAAAAAATGAGCAGTTCTTC
NA,NA,TRBJ1-6,TRBV7-2,CASSPVGARIAPLHF,TGTGCCAGCAGCCCCGTCGGGGCACGCATTGCACCCCTCCACTTT
NA,NA,TRBJ1-2,TRBV12-3/TRBV12-4,CASSFRGNRAYGYTF,TGTGCCAGCAGTTTTCGGGGGAACAGGGCCTATGGCTACACCTTC
TRBD1,few,TRBJ2-5,TRBV7-8,CASTDRGRETQYF,TGTGCCAGCACAGACAGGGGGCGGGAGACCCAGTACTTC
NA,NA,TRBJ2-5,TRBV5-1,CASSFAAEETQYF,TGCGCCAGCAGCTTCGCGGCAGAGGAGACCCAGTACTTC
NA,many,TRBJ2-4,TRBV13,CASGLRQNIQYF,TGTGCCAGCGGGCTAAGACAAAACATTCAGTACTTC
NA,many,TRBJ1-2,TRBV12-3/TRBV12-4,CASSSGKANYGYTF,TGTGCCAGCAGTTCAGGGAAGGCTAACTATGGCTACACCTTC
TRBD1,NA,TRBJ2-7,TRBV28,CASRTGSCYEQYF,TGTGCCAGCAGGACAGGGTCGTGCTACGAGCAGTACTTC
TRBD2,NA,TRBJ2-1,TRBV20-1,CSARGPGGARDNEQFF,TGCAGTGCTAGAGGTCCCGGGGGGGCTAGAGATAATGAGCAGTTCTTC
NA,few,TRBJ2-3,TRBV19,CASSITITSTDTQYF,TGTGCCAGTAGTATAACAATTACAAGCACAGATACGCAGTATTTT
TRBD2,many,TRBJ2-1,TRBV12-3/TRBV12-4,CASRKLAGGNEQFF,TGTGCCAGCAGGAAACTAGCGGGGGGAAATGAGCAGTTCTTC
NA,many,TRBJ2-5,TRBV7-2,CASSTGTGSQTQYF,TGTGCCAGCAGCACGGGGACTGGCTCACAGACCCAGTACTTC
TRBD2,NA,TRBJ2-5,TRBV20-1,CSARVAGGAGETQYF,TGCAGTGCTAGAGTTGCCGGGGGGGCCGGAGAGACCCAGTACTTC
NA,few,TRBJ2-3,TRBV3-1,CASSSGLGLTDTQYF,TGTGCCAGCAGCTCGGGACTTGGGCTCACAGATACGCAGTATTTT
NA,NA,TRBJ2-7,TRBV19,CARKSQSYEQYF,TGTGCCAGGAAGTCACAATCCTACGAGCAGTACTTC
NA,many,TRBJ2-3,TRBV6-1,CASSERAGSADTQYF,TGTGCCAGCAGTGAAAGGGCAGGGTCTGCAGATACGCAGTATTTT
TRBD1,many,TRBJ2-5,TRBV7-2,CASSRDRGSGETQYF,TGTGCCAGCAGCCGGGACAGGGGATCAGGGGAGACCCAGTACTTC
TRBD2,NA,TRBJ2-2,TRBV7-2,CASSLGTSGFNTGELFF,TGTGCCAGCAGCTTAGGCACTAGCGGGTTTAACACCGGGGAGCTGTTTTTT
TRBD2,few,TRBJ2-3,TRBV7-9,CASSLSGTSGVGDTQYF,TGTGCCAGCAGCTTGTCCGGGACTAGCGGGGTGGGAGATACGCAGTATTTT
TRBD2,many,TRBJ2-4,TRBV4-1,CASSPRGLAGKNIQYF,TGCGCCAGCAGCCCAAGGGGACTAGCGGGGAAAAACATTCAGTACTTC
NA,many,TRBJ2-7,TRBV6-6,CASSLRGRGWEYF,TGTGCCAGCAGCCTTCGTGGCCGGGGATGGGAGTACTTC
TRBD2,many,TRBJ2-6,TRBV18,CASSPKSPGRAPSGANVLTF,TGTGCCAGCTCACCAAAGTCTCCGGGGAGGGCACCCTCTGGGGCCAACGTCCTGACTTTC
NA,many,TRBJ2-3,TRBV6-5,CASSYGGGTQYF,TGTGCCAGCAGTTACGGAGGCGGAACGCAGTATTTT